This T cell receptor beta chain stems from a study of identical twins. Study-wide results and limits: Twins shared out-of-frame alpha sequences with excess low generation probability. The presence of invariant MAIT and iNKT cells could partly confound analyses of zero-insertion sequences. Weaker excess twin sharing was observed in beta out-of-frame sequences.

The CDR3 is made up of 14 amino acids. Losses at the gene ends were 3 bases for V and 9 bases for J; bases not matched to a gene: 8. A remark on this clonotype: The antigen is unknown.

TCRdb analysed the 5' RACE reads with MiXCR anew, one entry per CDR3 protein. This sample carries hundreds of thousands of distinct CDR3 sequences, 20% to 25% of them seen once, and the ten largest clones take around 0.5%. This sample was also put to use in a study of yellow fever vaccine responses in identical twins. From that report: Reportedly, the response of twins' T cells to the vaccine seemed partly convergent, partly personalized.

The sequence came from a woman aged 18-29 years in good health. Sequencing was carried out using CD4+ T cells sorted from blood. The V and J genes are TRBV12-3 or TRBV12-4 and TRBJ2-1; 7 positions agree with TRBD2. The CDR3 nucleotides are TGTGCCAGCAGTTTTAGGGCGGGAGCTGCTGAGCAGTTCTTC. Protein sequence: CASSFRAGAAEQFF.